The present T cell receptor beta chain was sequenced within a study of cytomegalovirus exposure and HLA in healthy donors. Points from the study as a whole: TCR beta sequences reportedly predicted most subjects' HLA-A and HLA-B alleles accurately.

The primer mix had 60 Vbeta and 13 Jbeta primers. Some clones are missing from TCRdb's copy, which holds only in-frame ones; the method was immunoSEQ multiplex PCR. The table records about 140,000 clones, 70% to 80% of them present only once. CDR3 size: 18 residues. With 0 bases clipped from V and 2 bases from J, the junction kept 10 bases outside the gene matches. In germline, CDR1 is SGDLS, CDR2 YYNGEE. Concerning this clone: The target antigen is unknown.

V gene TRBV9 combines with J gene TRBJ2-5, with 10 bases aligning to TRBD2. This sequence originates from a man aged 25 to 40 in good health and CMV-seronegative. Sequencing input: PBMCs. The DNA for the CDR3 is TGTGCCAGCAGCGTAGGGGCTACTAGCGGGAACTTACAAGAGACCCAGTACTTC. The encoded protein is CASSVGATSGNLQETQYF.